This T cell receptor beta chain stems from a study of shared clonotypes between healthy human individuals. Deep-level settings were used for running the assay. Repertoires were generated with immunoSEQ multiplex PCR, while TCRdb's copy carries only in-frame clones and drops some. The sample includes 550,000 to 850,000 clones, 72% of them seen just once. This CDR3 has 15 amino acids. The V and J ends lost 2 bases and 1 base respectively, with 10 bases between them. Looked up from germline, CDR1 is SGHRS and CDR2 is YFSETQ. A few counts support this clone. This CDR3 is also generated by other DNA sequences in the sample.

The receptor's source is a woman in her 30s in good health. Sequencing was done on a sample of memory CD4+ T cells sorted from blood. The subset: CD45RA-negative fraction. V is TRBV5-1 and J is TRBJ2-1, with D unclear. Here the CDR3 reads CASSFSVGSYNEQFF. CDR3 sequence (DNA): TGCGCCAGCAGCTTTTCGGTTGGATCCTACAATGAGCAGTTCTTC.